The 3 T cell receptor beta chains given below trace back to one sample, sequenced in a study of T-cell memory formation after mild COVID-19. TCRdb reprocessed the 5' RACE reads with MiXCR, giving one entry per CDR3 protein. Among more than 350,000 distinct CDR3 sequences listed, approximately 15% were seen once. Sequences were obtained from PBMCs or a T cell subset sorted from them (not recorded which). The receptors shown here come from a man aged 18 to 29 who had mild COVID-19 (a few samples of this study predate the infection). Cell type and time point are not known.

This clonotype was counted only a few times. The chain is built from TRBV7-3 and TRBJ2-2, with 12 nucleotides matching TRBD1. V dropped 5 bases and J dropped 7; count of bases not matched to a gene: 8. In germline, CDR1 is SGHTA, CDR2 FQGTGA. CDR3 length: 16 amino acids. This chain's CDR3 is CASSTGTGGFFGELFF. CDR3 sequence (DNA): TGTGCCAGCAGCACCGGGACAGGGGGCTTTTTCGGGGAGCTGTTTTTT.

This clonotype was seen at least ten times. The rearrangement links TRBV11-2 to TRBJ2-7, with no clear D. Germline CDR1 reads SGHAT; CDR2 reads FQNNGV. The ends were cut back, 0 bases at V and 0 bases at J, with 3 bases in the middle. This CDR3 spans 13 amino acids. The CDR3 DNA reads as TGTGCCAGCAGCTTAGAATTCTCCTACGAGCAGTACGTC. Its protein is CASSLEFSYEQYV.

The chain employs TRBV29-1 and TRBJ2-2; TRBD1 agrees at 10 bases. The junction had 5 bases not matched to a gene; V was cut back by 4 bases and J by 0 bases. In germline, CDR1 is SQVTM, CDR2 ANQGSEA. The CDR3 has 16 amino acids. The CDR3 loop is CSVATGQGPNTGELFF. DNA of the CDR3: TGCAGCGTTGCTACGGGACAGGGGCCGAACACCGGGGAGCTGTTTTTT.